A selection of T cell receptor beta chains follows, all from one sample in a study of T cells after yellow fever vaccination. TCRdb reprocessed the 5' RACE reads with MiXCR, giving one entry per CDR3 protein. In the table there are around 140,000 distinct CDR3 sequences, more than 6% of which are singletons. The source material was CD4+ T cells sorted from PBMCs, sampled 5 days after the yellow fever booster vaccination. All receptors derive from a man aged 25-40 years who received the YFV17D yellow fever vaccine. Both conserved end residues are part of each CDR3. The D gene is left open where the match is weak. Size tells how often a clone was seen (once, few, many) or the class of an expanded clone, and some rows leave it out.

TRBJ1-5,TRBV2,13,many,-,CASTGEGEQPQHF,TGTGCCAGCACGGGGGAAGGGGAGCAGCCCCAGCATTTT
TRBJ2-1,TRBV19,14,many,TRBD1,CASIGQGPYNEQFF,TGTGCCTCGATAGGACAGGGACCCTACAATGAGCAGTTCTTC
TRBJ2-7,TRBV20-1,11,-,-,CSAKGPYEQYF,TGCAGTGCCAAGGGGCCTTACGAGCAGTACTTC
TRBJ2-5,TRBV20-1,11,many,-,CSAQAQETQYF,TGCAGTGCTCAAGCTCAAGAGACCCAGTACTTC
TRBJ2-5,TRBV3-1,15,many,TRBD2,CASSQGGLAVETQYF,TGTGCCAGCAGCCAAGGGGGACTAGCCGTGGAGACCCAGTACTTC
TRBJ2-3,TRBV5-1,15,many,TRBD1,CASRTDRGRENTQYF,TGCGCCAGCAGGACCGACAGGGGACGGGAGAATACGCAGTATTTT
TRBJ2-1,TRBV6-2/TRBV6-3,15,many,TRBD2,CASSYSASGRPEQFF,TGTGCCAGCAGTTACTCTGCTAGCGGGAGGCCTGAGCAGTTCTTC
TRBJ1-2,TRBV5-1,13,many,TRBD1,CASSATGAEGYTF,TGCGCCAGCAGCGCAACAGGGGCTGAGGGCTACACCTTC
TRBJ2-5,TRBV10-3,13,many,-,CAISEGIGETQYF,TGTGCCATCAGTGAGGGGATAGGAGAGACCCAGTACTTC
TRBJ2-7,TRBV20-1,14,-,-,CSASSSTRAYEQYF,TGCAGTGCTAGTTCGTCGACAAGGGCCTACGAGCAGTACTTC
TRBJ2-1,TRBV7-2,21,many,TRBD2,CASSTYNMTSGRFFSYNEQFF,TGTGCCAGCAGCACATACAACATGACTAGCGGGAGGTTTTTCTCCTACAATGAGCAGTTCTTC
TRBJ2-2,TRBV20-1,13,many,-,CSAFSVGGGELFF,TGCAGTGCTTTCAGTGTCGGGGGCGGGGAGCTGTTTTTT
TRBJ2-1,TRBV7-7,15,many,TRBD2,CASSSGLAGLNEQFF,TGTGCCAGCAGCTCAGGACTAGCGGGCCTCAATGAGCAGTTCTTC
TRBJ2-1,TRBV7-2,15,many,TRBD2,CASSQTSGSYNEQFF,TGTGCCAGCAGCCAGACTAGCGGGAGTTACAATGAGCAGTTCTTC
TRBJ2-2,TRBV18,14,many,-,CASSPRTDPGELFF,TGTGCCAGCTCACCACGAACGGATCCCGGGGAGCTGTTTTTT
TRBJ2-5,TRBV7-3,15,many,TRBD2,CASSFSGGFQETQYF,TGTGCCAGCAGCTTTAGCGGGGGATTCCAAGAGACCCAGTACTTC